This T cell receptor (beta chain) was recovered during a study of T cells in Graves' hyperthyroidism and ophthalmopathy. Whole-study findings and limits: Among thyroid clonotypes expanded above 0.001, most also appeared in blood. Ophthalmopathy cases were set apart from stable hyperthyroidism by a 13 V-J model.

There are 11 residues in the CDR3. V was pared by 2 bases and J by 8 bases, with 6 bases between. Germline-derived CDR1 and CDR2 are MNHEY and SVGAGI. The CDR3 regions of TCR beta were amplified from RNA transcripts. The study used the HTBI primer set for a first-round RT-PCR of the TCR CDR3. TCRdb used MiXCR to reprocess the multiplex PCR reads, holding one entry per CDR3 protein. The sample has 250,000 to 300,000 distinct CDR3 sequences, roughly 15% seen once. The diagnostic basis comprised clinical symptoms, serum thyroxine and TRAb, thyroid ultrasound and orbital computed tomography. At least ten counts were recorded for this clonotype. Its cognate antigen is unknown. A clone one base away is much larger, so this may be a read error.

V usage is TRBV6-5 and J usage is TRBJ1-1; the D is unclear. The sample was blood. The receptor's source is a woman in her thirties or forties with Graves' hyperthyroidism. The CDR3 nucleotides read TGTGCCAGCAGTTACGGGCAGGAAGCTTTCTTT. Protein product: CASSYGQEAFF.